Listed below are T cell receptor beta chains from one sample, sequenced in a study of shared T cell receptors in the human thymus. Only in-frame clones appear in the TCRdb table, and some are missing; sequencing was by immunoSEQ multiplex PCR. This sample has hundreds of thousands of clones, with roughly 86% found just once. The same sample was also used in a study of human thymus T cells.

Sequences were obtained from thymocytes. The source is a boy younger than two with a congenital heart defect. Both conserved end residues are part of each CDR3. A D gene is named only where the DNA matches it firmly. Rows may omit the clone size; those that give it use once, few, many or a size class.

>TRBJ2-5|TRBV15|.|TRBD1
CATSRLDRGPHF
TGTGCCACCAGCAGGCTCGACAGGGGCCCACACTTC
>TRBJ2-5|TRBV5-8|.|.
CASRSRGIETQYF
TGTGCCAGCCGGAGCAGGGGAATAGAGACCCAGTACTTC
>TRBJ2-7|TRBV18|.|.
CASSPLSTGSRSYEQYF
TGTGCCAGCTCACCACTTTCGACAGGCTCGCGATCCTACGAGCAGTACTTC
>TRBJ1-2|TRBV4-3|.|.
CASSQDPGDYTF
TGCGCCAGCAGCCAAGATCCGGGGGACTACACCTTC
>TRBJ2-1|TRBV7-2|.|TRBD2
CASSPRTSVDEQFF
TGTGCCAGCAGCCCACGGACTAGCGTCGATGAGCAGTTCTTC
>TRBJ2-1|TRBV4-3|.|TRBD2
CASSQGGRGTRSYNEQFF
TGCGCCAGCAGCCAAGGGGGGAGGGGAACCAGATCCTACAATGAGCAGTTCTTC
>TRBJ1-3|TRBV28|.|.
CASSLGQGNTIYF
TGTGCCAGCAGTTTGGGGCAAGGAAACACCATATATTTT
>TRBJ2-7|TRBV5-1|.|TRBD2
CASSLGGLSYEQYF
TGCGCCAGCAGCTTGGGGGGACTATCCTACGAGCAGTACTTC
>TRBJ2-7|TRBV7-9|.|.
CASSLGLGGSVEQYF
TGTGCCAGCAGCTTAGGTTTAGGGGGTTCCGTCGAGCAGTACTTC
>TRBJ2-3|TRBV4-3|.|TRBD1
CASSRKTGGVSDTQYF
TGCGCCAGCAGCCGGAAAACAGGGGGCGTTTCAGATACGCAGTATTTT
>TRBJ2-7|TRBV7-2|.|TRBD2
CASSANLLAVHYEQYF
TGTGCCAGCAGCGCCAATCTACTAGCGGTGCACTACGAGCAGTACTTC
>TRBJ1-2|TRBV27|.|.
CASRPDGKLGYTF
TGTGCCAGCAGGCCGGACGGGAAGCTTGGCTACACCTTC
>TRBJ2-2|TRBV5-1|.|TRBD2
CASSGEGTRNTGELFF
TGCGCCAGCAGCGGGGAGGGGACCCGGAACACCGGGGAGCTGTTTTTT
>TRBJ2-1|TRBV15|.|.
CATSRGPEQFF
TGTGCCACCAGCAGAGGGCCTGAGCAGTTCTTC
>TRBJ2-7|TRBV7-9|.|TRBD1
CASSLRDRDYEQYF
TGTGCCAGCAGCTTGAGGGACAGGGACTACGAGCAGTACTTC
>TRBJ1-4|TRBV6-6|.|.
CASSLLWAGDNEKLFF
TGTGCCAGCAGCTTACTCTGGGCAGGGGATAATGAAAAACTGTTTTTT
>TRBJ1-2|TRBV11-2|.|.
CASSLRRSQDYGYTF
TGTGCCAGCAGCTTACGGCGGTCACAGGACTATGGCTACACCTTC
>TRBJ2-3|TRBV19|once|TRBD2
CASSTQAGGSTDTQYF
TGTGCCAGTAGTACACAAGCGGGAGGTTCGACAGATACGCAGTATTTT
>TRBJ1-3|TRBV2|few|.
CASSEATQGSDTIYF
TGTGCCAGCAGTGAAGCAACGCAGGGGAGTGACACCATATATTTT
>TRBJ2-5|TRBV5-6|.|.
CASSSGQLNQETQYF
TGTGCCAGCAGTTCAGGACAGTTAAACCAAGAGACCCAGTACTTC
>TRBJ2-1|TRBV7-2|.|.
CASSLLSGLYNEQFF
TGTGCCAGCAGCTTACTTTCAGGGCTCTACAATGAGCAGTTCTTC
>TRBJ2-7|TRBV28|.|.
CASSKKDSDRLSSYEQYF
TGTGCCAGCAGTAAGAAAGACAGCGATCGCCTGTCCTCCTACGAGCAGTACTTC
>TRBJ2-3|TRBV10-3|.|.
CAISESMGGSTDTQYF
TGTGCCATCAGTGAGTCGATGGGCGGGAGCACAGATACGCAGTATTTT
>TRBJ1-5|TRBV9|.|.
CASSVGGAGQPQHF
TGTGCCAGCAGCGTGGGAGGGGCGGGACAGCCCCAGCATTTT
>TRBJ2-3|TRBV7-9|once|.
CASSPFSGTDTQYF
TGTGCCAGCAGCCCCTTTAGCGGCACAGATACGCAGTATTTT
>TRBJ1-3|TRBV7-2|few|TRBD1
CASSPGQIGRNTIYF
TGTGCCAGCAGCCCGGGACAGATTGGGAGAAACACCATATATTTT
>TRBJ2-3|TRBV30|.|.
CAYLSADTDTQYF
TGTGCCTATTTGTCGGCGGACACAGATACGCAGTATTTT
>TRBJ1-2|TRBV7-6|.|TRBD1
CASSGVIQGEDFNYGYTF
TGTGCCAGCAGTGGGGTGATACAGGGGGAGGATTTTAACTATGGCTACACCTTC
>TRBJ1-1|TRBV29-1|once|TRBD1
CSVFKQGTEAFF
TGCAGCGTTTTCAAACAGGGGACTGAAGCTTTCTTT
>TRBJ1-6|TRBV4-1|.|.
CASSQDFRTWDSPLHF
TGCGCCAGCAGCCAAGATTTCCGGACATGGGATTCACCCCTCCACTTT
>TRBJ2-4|TRBV12-5|.|.
CASGKNKGGGGNIQYF
TGTGCTAGTGGAAAAAACAAAGGGGGAGGGGGAAACATTCAGTACTTC
>TRBJ2-7|TRBV13|.|TRBD2
CASSLGPRLAASYEQYF
TGTGCCAGCAGCTTAGGGCCTAGACTAGCGGCCAGCTACGAGCAGTACTTC
>TRBJ1-2|TRBV30|few|TRBD1
CAWTSGQELGYTF
TGTGCCTGGACCTCGGGACAGGAGCTAGGCTACACCTTC
>TRBJ2-3|TRBV28|.|.
CASSPPPSSADTQYF
TGTGCCAGCAGTCCTCCCCCGAGCTCCGCAGATACGCAGTATTTT
>TRBJ1-5|TRBV28|.|.
CASSFGLRGRDQPQHF
TGTGCCAGCAGTTTCGGGCTTAGGGGAAGAGATCAGCCCCAGCATTTT
>TRBJ2-3|TRBV7-6|.|TRBD2
CASSLRGGRPHSDTQYF
TGTGCCAGCAGCCTACGGGGGGGGAGGCCCCATTCGGATACGCAGTATTTT
>TRBJ2-7|TRBV4-1|.|TRBD2
CASSQLPPKAGGNCEQYF
TGCGCCAGCAGCCAACTACCGCCAAAAGCGGGAGGTAATTGCGAGCAGTACTTC
>TRBJ2-3|TRBV5-1|.|.
CASSLGLGAGDTQYF
TGCGCCAGCAGCTTGGGACTAGGGGCAGGAGATACGCAGTATTTT
>TRBJ2-1|TRBV4-1|.|TRBD2
CASSQALTGGNNEQFF
TGCGCCAGCAGCCAAGCCCTGACGGGGGGAAACAATGAGCAGTTCTTC